This TCR beta chain was sequenced for a study of blood T cell repertoires in COVID-19. The overall study: Acute-phase and convalescent COVID-19 samples originated in the United States, Italy and Spain.

Only in-frame clones appear in the TCRdb table, and some are missing; sequencing was by immunoSEQ multiplex PCR. The sample lists more than 300,000 clones, roughly four fifths seen once, with approximately 4.7% in the top ten. This clonotype was sampled from a woman between 50 and 59 years old who had recovered from COVID-19. The sample taken for sequencing was PBMCs or T cells enriched from blood (not recorded which).

Written as DNA, the CDR3 is TGTGCCAGCCCAAAATTTAGCGGGGGGATCTCCTACGAGCAGTACTTC. It encodes CASPKFSGGISYEQYF. The rearrangement joins TRBV2 to TRBJ2-7, with 10 bases identical to TRBD2. Trimming removed 8 bases from V and 0 bases from J; junction bases left unmatched: 10. Germline CDR1 reads SNHLY; CDR2 reads FYNNEI. This CDR3 is 16 amino acids long.